This is a list of T cell receptor beta chains from one sample in a study of OX40 agonist ivuxolimab in advanced cancers. The assay was immunoSEQ multiplex PCR, and TCRdb's table has in-frame clones only and misses some. The sample has about 40,000 clones; about 89% are singletons. Sequenced here: CD4+ or CD8+ T cells sorted from blood, sampled in a trial of the OX40 agonist ivuxolimab. The receptors were sampled from an adult with an advanced solid tumor such as melanoma, head and neck, liver or kidney cancer. Each CDR3 is given with its conserved first and last residue. Each record gives: CDR3 protein, CDR3 DNA, J gene, clone size, D gene, V gene. D genes are given only for firm matches. Rows give clone size only sometimes, using once, few, many, or a class for an expanded clone.

CSVLINNQPQHF	TGCAGCGTCCTAATCAACAATCAGCCCCAGCATTTT	TRBJ1-5	NA	NA	TRBV29-1
CASSSPTSGDPPEQFF	TGTGCCAGCAGCTCCCCGACTAGCGGGGACCCTCCGGAGCAGTTCTTC	TRBJ2-1	NA	TRBD2	TRBV5-4
CSPKGLPESTDTQYF	TGCAGCCCAAAGGGTCTTCCAGAAAGCACAGATACGCAGTATTTT	TRBJ2-3	NA	NA	TRBV29-1
CASSTPVGRREKLFF	TGTGCCAGTAGTACCCCGGTGGGGAGGCGGGAAAAACTGTTTTTT	TRBJ1-4	NA	NA	TRBV19
CASMGGWGSTDTQYF	TGTGCCAGCATGGGGGGGTGGGGGAGCACAGATACGCAGTATTTT	TRBJ2-3	NA	TRBD2	TRBV6-1
CASSLVIGTGVEKLFF	TGTGCCAGCAGCTTAGTCATCGGGACAGGGGTGGAAAAACTGTTTTTT	TRBJ1-4	NA	TRBD1	TRBV7-2
CASSGQALNEKLFF	TGCGCCAGCAGCGGACAGGCGCTTAATGAAAAACTGTTTTTT	TRBJ1-4	NA	TRBD1	TRBV5-1
CASSDTYRTAYNEQFF	TGTGCCAGCAGCGATACATACAGGACTGCCTACAATGAGCAGTTCTTC	TRBJ2-1	NA	NA	TRBV7-2
CAISEGGTGADEQYF	TGTGCCATCAGTGAAGGTGGGACAGGGGCGGACGAGCAGTACTTC	TRBJ2-7	NA	TRBD1	TRBV10-3
CASIRQGNYGYTF	TGTGCCAGCATCCGACAGGGTAACTATGGCTACACCTTC	TRBJ1-2	once	TRBD1	TRBV7-9
CASCKGNTGELFF	TGTGCTAGTTGTAAGGGGAACACCGGGGAGCTGTTTTTT	TRBJ2-2	NA	NA	TRBV12-5
CASTSGGPTDTQYF	TGTGCCAGCACATCTGGGGGGCCCACAGATACGCAGTATTTT	TRBJ2-3	NA	NA	TRBV6-1
CASSQFGPYEQYF	TGTGCCAGCAGTCAGTTCGGACCCTACGAGCAGTACTTC	TRBJ2-7	NA	NA	TRBV7-2
CASSPTISKATNEKLFF	TGTGCCAGCTCACCAACAATTAGCAAAGCGACTAATGAAAAACTGTTTTTT	TRBJ1-4	NA	NA	TRBV18
CASSHRDRKNYEQYF	TGTGCCAGCTCCCACCGGGACAGGAAAAACTACGAGCAGTACTTC	TRBJ2-7	NA	TRBD1	TRBV18
CASSLNPDRIYEQYF	TGCGCCAGCAGCTTAAACCCGGACAGGATCTACGAGCAGTACTTC	TRBJ2-7	NA	TRBD1	TRBV5-1
CASSPVRSSYNEQFF	TGTGCCAGCAGCCCCGTGAGGAGCTCCTACAATGAGCAGTTCTTC	TRBJ2-1	NA	NA	TRBV27
CASSPDSDGYTF	TGTGCCAGCTCCCCTGACAGTGATGGCTACACCTTC	TRBJ1-2	NA	NA	TRBV18
CASSLPGRDTQYF	TGTGCCAGCAGCCTTCCTGGAAGGGATACGCAGTATTTT	TRBJ2-3	NA	NA	TRBV4-2
CASSPGTGGAGTEAFF	TGCGCCAGCAGCCCCGGGACAGGGGGCGCGGGCACTGAAGCTTTCTTT	TRBJ1-1	NA	TRBD1	TRBV5-1
CASSLSGGTDGYTF	TGTGCCAGCAGCTTAAGTGGAGGGACAGATGGCTACACCTTC	TRBJ1-2	NA	TRBD1	TRBV7-2
CASSLLNPSTDTQYF	TGCGCCAGCAGCCTCCTAAACCCTAGCACAGATACGCAGTATTTT	TRBJ2-3	once	NA	TRBV5-1
CAISEIEETQYF	TGTGCCATCAGTGAGATAGAAGAGACCCAGTACTTC	TRBJ2-5	NA	NA	TRBV10-3
CASSGGAGPPYEQYF	TGTGCCAGCAGCGGGGGAGCGGGGCCCCCCTACGAGCAGTACTTC	TRBJ2-7	NA	TRBD2	TRBV9
CASSLGSGNYGYTF	TGCGCCAGCAGCTTGGGCTCGGGTAACTATGGCTACACCTTC	TRBJ1-2	NA	NA	TRBV5-1
CASSGLQGGGGNQPQHF	TGTGCCAGCAGTGGGTTACAGGGAGGGGGAGGGAATCAGCCCCAGCATTTT	TRBJ1-5	few	NA	TRBV6-1
CASSLGPGGAANEQFF	TGTGCCAGCAGCTTAGGTCCCGGGGGGGCCGCGAATGAGCAGTTCTTC	TRBJ2-1	NA	TRBD2	TRBV7-3
CASSAFRGNTEAFF	TGTGCCAGCAGCGCCTTTCGCGGGAACACTGAAGCTTTCTTT	TRBJ1-1	NA	NA	TRBV9
CASSHPSIQRATEAFF	TGTGCCAGCAGCCATCCAAGTATTCAGAGGGCCACTGAAGCTTTCTTT	TRBJ1-1	NA	NA	TRBV5-4
CSVPPGQGFEAFF	TGCAGCGTCCCCCCGGGACAGGGGTTTGAAGCTTTCTTT	TRBJ1-1	NA	TRBD1	TRBV29-1
CASSEFRGAADTQYF	TGTGCCAGCAGTGAATTTAGGGGTGCAGCAGATACGCAGTATTTT	TRBJ2-3	NA	NA	TRBV25-1
CASSQDTGNYEQYF	TGCGCCAGCAGCCAAGATACAGGGAACTACGAGCAGTACTTC	TRBJ2-7	once	NA	TRBV4-3
CASSVGQGDQPQHF	TGTGCCAGCAGCGTAGGACAGGGCGATCAGCCCCAGCATTTT	TRBJ1-5	NA	TRBD1	TRBV9
CASSIASRGVASAEAFF	TGTGCCAGCTCTATAGCCTCCCGCGGGGTAGCTTCCGCTGAAGCTTTCTTT	TRBJ1-1	NA	NA	TRBV18
CASSQVLGQTEETQYF	TGTGCCAGCAGCCAAGTTCTGGGACAGACGGAAGAGACCCAGTACTTC	TRBJ2-5	few	TRBD1	TRBV4-2
CASSSGTQGNQPQHF	TGTGCCAGCAGCTCCGGGACACAGGGCAATCAGCCCCAGCATTTT	TRBJ1-5	NA	NA	TRBV5-8
CSSTSGDNTGELFF	TGCAGCTCCACGAGCGGGGATAACACCGGGGAGCTGTTTTTT	TRBJ2-2	NA	TRBD2	TRBV29-1
CASNSGGRPGKTQYF	TGTGCCAGTAACAGCGGGGGGCGTCCGGGGAAGACCCAGTACTTC	TRBJ2-5	NA	TRBD2	TRBV19
CASSIRSGPGHDTQYF	TGTGCCAGTAGTATCCGATCCGGCCCGGGACACGATACGCAGTATTTT	TRBJ2-3	NA	NA	TRBV19
CASRDTADEQYF	TGTGCCAGCCGGGACACCGCGGACGAGCAGTACTTC	TRBJ2-7	NA	NA	TRBV19
CASSLAGGIQYF	TGTGCCAGCAGCTTGGCCGGGGGCATTCAGTACTTC	TRBJ2-4	NA	NA	TRBV5-5
CASYIGGSEAFF	TGTGCCTCTTATATAGGGGGCTCTGAAGCTTTCTTT	TRBJ1-1	few	TRBD1	TRBV2
CASSFDRGTYEQYF	TGCGCCAGCAGCTTCGACAGGGGCACCTACGAGCAGTACTTC	TRBJ2-7	NA	TRBD1	TRBV5-1